These 21 T cell receptor beta chains share one sample of origin, sequenced in a study of blood T cell repertoires in COVID-19. TCRdb keeps only in-frame clones here, not all; method: immunoSEQ multiplex PCR. There are roughly 290,000 clones in the sample; about 89% occur only once, and around 0.8% lies in the top ten. The sample taken for sequencing was peripheral blood. These receptor sequences come from a man aged 30 to 39 with acute or convalescent COVID-19.

V and J are TRBV29-1 and TRBJ2-3, with D perhaps matching TRBD1 (5 bases). CDR3 length: 15 amino acids. The V gene lost 1 base and the J gene lost 4 bases, with 15 bases spanning the gap. Germline CDR1 reads SQVTM; CDR2 reads ANQGSEA. Here the CDR3 reads CSVEGGSPGPDTQYF. The CDR3 DNA follows: TGCAGCGTTGAAGGGGGCAGCCCCGGCCCAGATACGCAGTATTTT.

The chain joins TRBV21-1 to TRBJ1-2; the table calls TRBD1, which could not be checked here. TRBV21-1 is a pseudogene. CDR3 length: 13 amino acids. CDR3 sequence: CASSPGQGDGYTF. The CDR3 DNA reads as TGTGCCAGCAGCCCGGGACAGGGTGATGGCTACACCTTC.

This chain links TRBV19 with TRBJ2-7; 7 bases are shared with TRBD2. Per the germline V gene, CDR1 is LNHDA and CDR2 is SQIVND (reference sequence). The CDR3 runs to 15 residues. V lost 2 bases and J lost 3; bases outside the gene matches: 7. This CDR3 reads CASSISTSVHYEQYF. The CDR3 DNA follows: TGTGCCAGTAGTATATCTACTAGCGTTCACTACGAGCAGTACTTC.

This chain uses TRBV9 with TRBJ1-6; tentative D call: TRBD1 (5 bases). V was clipped by 3 bases and J by 7 bases, with 14 bases between them. The CDR3 contains 15 residues. The germline gives CDR1 SGDLS, CDR2 YYNGEE. CDR3 loop: CASSAATGTNSPLHF. As DNA, the CDR3 is TGTGCCAGCAGCGCCGCTACAGGAACGAATTCACCCCTCCACTTT.

The rearrangement links TRBV30 to TRBJ2-7; D is possibly TRBD2 (7 bases). Trimming took off 2 bases at V and 5 bases at J, with 13 bases between the two ends. This CDR3 region has 13 residues. Germline V lookup: CDR1 GTSNPN, CDR2 SVGIG (reference sequence). In DNA, the CDR3 is TGTGCCTGGAGTAGCGGGGACAATAACGAGCAGTACTTC. Protein product: CAWSSGDNNEQYF.

The chain uses TRBV5-1 and TRBJ2-1; TRBD2 aligns across 12 bases. The CDR3 is 14 residues long. The ends lost 6 bases at V and 5 bases at J; junction bases unmatched: 3. Germline V gene data show CDR1 as SGHRS and CDR2 as YFSETQ. CDR3 in amino acids: CASTRLAGDNEQFF. The CDR3 DNA reads TGCGCCAGCACCCGACTAGCGGGGGACAATGAGCAGTTCTTC.

The rearrangement uses TRBV30 and TRBJ1-3; TRBD1 might be the D (5 bases). V was trimmed by 5 bases and J by 0 bases, leaving 11 bases between them. In germline, CDR1 is GTSNPN, CDR2 SVGIG (reference sequence). CDR3 length: 14 amino acids. CDR3 sequence (DNA): TGTGCCTGGGCAGGGAAAAGCTCTGGAAACACCATATATTTT. Amino acids: CAWAGKSSGNTIYF.

The chain combines TRBV4-2 with TRBJ2-5; 7 bases map to TRBD1. Germline lookup yields CDR1 LGHNA and CDR2 YNFKEQ. The V gene end was trimmed by 3 bases and the J gene end by 1 base; junction bases not matched to a gene: 8. This CDR3 has 16 residues. The CDR3 nucleotides are TGTGCCAGCAGCCACCAACAGGGGTTGAGCCAAGAGACCCAGTACTTC. It translates to CASSHQQGLSQETQYF.

V gene TRBV7-8 combines with J gene TRBJ2-7; 7 bases fit TRBD1. The germline CDR1 and CDR2 sequences are SGHVS and FQNEAQ. The CDR3 has 15 residues. Losses at the gene ends were 5 bases for V and 0 bases for J; bases not matched to a gene: 7. The CDR3 DNA follows: TGTGCCAGCAGCGCGGACAGGCCCAGCTCCTACGAGCAGTACTTC. This codes for CASSADRPSSYEQYF.

The chain uses TRBV12-3 or TRBV12-4 and TRBJ2-7; D remains unclear. V was pared by 6 bases and J by 3 bases, with 12 bases between. The CDR3 is 13 amino acids. In DNA, the CDR3 is TGTGCCAGCAGAATTCAGAACCGCTACGAGCAGTACTTC. Residues: CASRIQNRYEQYF.

The chain is built from TRBV3-1 (or the pseudogene TRBV3-2) and TRBJ2-7; no firm D call. The germline V and J ends were trimmed by 1 base and 3 bases, with 4 bases remaining between them. This CDR3 region has 12 residues. Germline CDR1 and CDR2: LGHDT and YNNKEL (reference sequence). This CDR3 reads CASSQVYYEQYF. The CDR3 DNA is TGTGCCAGCAGCCAAGTTTACTACGAGCAGTACTTC.

J is TRBJ1-2 and V is TRBV18, with D possibly being TRBD1 (6 bases). The germline V gene encodes CDR1 KGHSH and CDR2 LQKENI. The germline V and J ends were trimmed by 6 bases and 2 bases, with 13 bases remaining between them. The CDR3 consists of 14 residues. In nucleotides, the CDR3 is TGTGCCAGCTCTCCCGAGGGGGTGAACTATGGCTACACCTTC. The encoded protein is CASSPEGVNYGYTF.

CDR3 protein: CASSYRKAATQFF. For the CDR3, the DNA is TGTGCCAGCAGTTACAGGAAAGCGGCTACCCAGTTCTTC. The chain couples TRBV6-5 to TRBJ2-1, with D maybe TRBD2 (5 bases). V was trimmed by 2 bases and J by 13 bases, leaving 15 bases between them. This CDR3 spans 13 amino acids. The V gene's germline CDR1 is MNHEY and CDR2 SVGAGI.

This chain joins TRBV9 and TRBJ2-7; 9 positions agree with TRBD2. V dropped 0 bases and J dropped 7; count of bases not matched to a gene: 8. Germline V CDR1 and CDR2: SGDLS, YYNGEE. The CDR3 extends over 15 amino acids. CDR3 residues: CASSVVAGGYGEQYF. CDR3 sequence (DNA): TGTGCCAGCAGCGTAGTTGCGGGAGGGTACGGGGAGCAGTACTTC.

Turning to this clone: Other DNA sequences in the same sample also yield this CDR3. This chain links TRBV12-3 or TRBV12-4 with TRBJ1-2; maybe TRBD1 (6 bases). The CDR3 sequence is 12 residues long. Trimming cost V 5 bases and J 5 bases, with 9 bases left between them. This chain's CDR3 is CASSRTGYGYTF. The CDR3 coding sequence is TGTGCCAGCAGTCGAACAGGGTATGGCTACACCTTC.

The V call is TRBV27, the J call TRBJ1-1; 7 positions match TRBD1. V shed 6 bases and J 8 bases; nucleotides not matched to a gene: 6. The CDR3 contains 12 residues. Germline V CDR1 and CDR2: MNHEY, SMNVEV (reference sequence). CDR3 residues: CASRRPGQEAFF. CDR3 bases: TGTGCCAGCAGGAGACCGGGACAGGAAGCTTTCTTT.

The V call is TRBV12-5, the J call TRBJ2-3; 13 positions match TRBD2. Unmatched junction bases numbered 5, after V lost 1 base and J lost 7 bases. This CDR3 comprises 16 residues. Germline V gene data show CDR1 as LGHNT and CDR2 as FRNRAP. This CDR3 is CASGLDGTSGTHTQYF. The CDR3 bases are TGTGCTAGTGGTTTGGACGGGACTAGCGGGACCCATACGCAGTATTTT.

The chain has TRBV5-1 and TRBJ2-5, with 8 bases lining up with TRBD2. The CDR3 covers 16 residues. V was clipped by 1 base and J by 1 base; unmatched bases: 6. The germline gives CDR1 SGHRS, CDR2 YFSETQ. DNA of the CDR3: TGCGCCAGCAGCTTGTTAGCGGGATTCGGCCAAGAGACCCAGTACTTC. It yields the protein CASSLLAGFGQETQYF.

The chain has TRBV5-1 and TRBJ2-2; 8 nucleotides match TRBD2. With 4 bases clipped from V and 6 bases from J, the junction kept 8 bases outside the gene matches. There are 15 residues in the CDR3. Germline lookup yields CDR1 SGHRS and CDR2 YFSETQ. The CDR3 loop is CASSPSGSYPGELFF. CDR3 bases: TGCGCCAGCAGCCCAAGCGGGAGCTACCCCGGGGAGCTGTTTTTT. Full variable domain (outside the CDR3, taken from reference TRBV5-1 and TRBJ2-2): KAGVTQTPRYLIKTRGQQVTLSCSPISGHRSVSWYQQTPGQGLQFLFEYFSETQRNKGNFPGRFSGRQFSNSRSEMNVSTLELGDSALYLCASSPSGSYPGELFFGEGSRLTVL.

This clone was observed once. The gene calls are TRBV4-1 and TRBJ1-1, with D possibly being TRBD1 (5 bases). V lost 4 bases to trimming and J lost 0 bases, with 18 bases between them. Per the germline V gene, CDR1 is MGHRA and CDR2 is YSYEKL. This CDR3 is built from 17 residues. CDR3 coding DNA: TGCGCCAGCAGCCCCTCCAGGGCGAACCGCTTGAACACTGAAGCTTTCTTT. Its protein is CASSPSRANRLNTEAFF.

The V call is TRBV19, the J call TRBJ2-1; 11 nucleotides line up with TRBD2. The CDR3 runs 16 residues. The germline V gene encodes CDR1 LNHDA and CDR2 SQIVND (reference sequence). The trim removed 4 bases at V and 4 bases at J, leaving 6 bases unmatched. CDR3 sequence: CASSRPGLADYNEQFF. In DNA form, the CDR3 reads TGTGCCAGTAGTAGGCCGGGACTAGCGGATTACAATGAGCAGTTCTTC.